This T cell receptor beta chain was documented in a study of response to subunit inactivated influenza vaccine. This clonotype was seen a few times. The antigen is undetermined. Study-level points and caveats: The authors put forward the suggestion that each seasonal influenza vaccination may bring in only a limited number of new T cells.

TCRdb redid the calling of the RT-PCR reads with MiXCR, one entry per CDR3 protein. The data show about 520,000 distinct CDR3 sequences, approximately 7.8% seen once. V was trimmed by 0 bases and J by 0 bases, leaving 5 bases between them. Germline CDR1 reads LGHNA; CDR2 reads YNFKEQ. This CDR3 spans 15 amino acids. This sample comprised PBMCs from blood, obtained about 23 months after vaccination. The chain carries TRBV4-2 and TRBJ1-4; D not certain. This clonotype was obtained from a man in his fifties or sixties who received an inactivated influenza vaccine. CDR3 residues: CASSQDSSTNEKLFF. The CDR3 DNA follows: TGTGCCAGCAGCCAAGACAGTTCAACTAATGAAAAACTGTTTTTT.